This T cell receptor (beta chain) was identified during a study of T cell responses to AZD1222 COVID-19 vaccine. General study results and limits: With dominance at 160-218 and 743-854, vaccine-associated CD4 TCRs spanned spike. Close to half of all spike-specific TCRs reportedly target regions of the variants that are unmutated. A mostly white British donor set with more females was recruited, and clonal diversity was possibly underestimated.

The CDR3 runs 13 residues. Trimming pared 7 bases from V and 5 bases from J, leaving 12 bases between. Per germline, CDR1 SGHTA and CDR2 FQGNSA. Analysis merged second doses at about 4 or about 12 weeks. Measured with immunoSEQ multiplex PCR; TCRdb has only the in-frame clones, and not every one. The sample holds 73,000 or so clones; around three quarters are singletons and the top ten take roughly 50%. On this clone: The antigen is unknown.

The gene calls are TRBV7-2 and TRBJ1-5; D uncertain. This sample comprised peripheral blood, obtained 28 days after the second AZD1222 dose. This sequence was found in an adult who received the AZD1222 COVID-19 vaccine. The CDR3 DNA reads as TGTGCCAGCACCCCGGGGTCATATCAGCCCCAGCATTTT. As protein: CASTPGSYQPQHF.